This passage covers 13 T cell receptor beta chains from one sample sequenced in a study of cytomegalovirus exposure and HLA in healthy donors. The PCR used 60 Vbeta and 13 Jbeta primers. Clones were read by immunoSEQ multiplex PCR, and TCRdb kept only the in-frame ones, dropping some. Of some 180,000 clones detected, about four fifths appear once; the ten largest clones hold 2.5% to 3%. The sample consisted of PBMCs. The receptor source for this set is a female donor in good health and CMV-seronegative.

This clone was detected only once. The gene calls are TRBV27 and TRBJ2-7, with a tentative D call TRBD1 (6 bases). V lost 9 bases to trimming and J lost 2 bases, with 14 bases between them. The CDR3 has 13 amino acids. The V gene's germline CDR1 is MNHEY and CDR2 SMNVEV (reference sequence). The CDR3 spells CASSGTSAYEQYF. Written as DNA, the CDR3 is TGTGCCAGTTCCGGGACATCAGCCTACGAGCAGTACTTC.

V and J are TRBV27 and TRBJ2-1; D is unresolved. Germline CDR1 reads MNHEY; CDR2 reads SMNVEV (reference sequence). Trimming removed 4 bases from V and 5 bases from J, with 9 bases in between. There are 13 residues in the CDR3. The CDR3 DNA follows: TGTGCCAGCAGTTCACAGACGGACAATGAGCAGTTCTTC. This codes for CASSSQTDNEQFF.

The V gene is TRBV9, the J gene TRBJ2-3, with TRBD1 identical over 8 bases. In germline, CDR1 is SGDLS, CDR2 YYNGEE. The CDR3 covers 16 residues. V was pared by 1 base and J by 3 bases, with 7 bases of the junction left unmatched. The CDR3 coding sequence is TGTGCCAGCAGCGTAACCGGACAGGGAAGGACAGATACGCAGTATTTT. It codes for CASSVTGQGRTDTQYF.

This chain links TRBV5-1 with TRBJ2-5, with D hard to call. The CDR3 contains 13 residues. CDR1 SGHRS and CDR2 YFSETQ come from the germline V gene. With 3 bases removed from V and 4 bases from J, the gap between germline ends came to 10 bases. The CDR3 DNA reads TGCGCCAGCAGCTCCCTAGTCCTAGAGACCCAGTACTTC. This translates into CASSSLVLETQYF.

The rearrangement links TRBV4-1 to TRBJ2-1; 14 bases are a match to TRBD2. There are 19 residues in the CDR3. V shed 2 bases and J 8 bases; nucleotides not matched to a gene: 14. Germline values: CDR1 MGHRA, CDR2 YSYEKL. The DNA of the CDR3 is TGCGCCAGCAGCCAACCGGGACTAGCGGGGGCAAGACAGTTCGATGAGCAGTTCTTC. It translates to CASSQPGLAGARQFDEQFF.

Turning to this clone: Additional DNA sequences in this sample encode the identical CDR3. The chain couples TRBV4-3 to TRBJ2-1; 7 positions agree with TRBD2. Germline V CDR1 and CDR2: LGHNA, YSLEER. This CDR3 is built from 13 residues. V lost 6 bases to trimming and J lost 9 bases; unmatched junction nucleotides: 8. CDR3 in amino acids: CASSRIIAGEQFF. DNA of the CDR3: TGCGCCAGCAGTCGTATCATAGCGGGTGAGCAGTTCTTC.

V usage is TRBV19 and J usage is TRBJ1-2; maybe TRBD1 (6 bases). Germline CDR1 reads LNHDA; CDR2 reads SQIVND (reference sequence). Trimming took 8 bases from V and 2 from J, leaving 12 bases between them. CDR3 length equals 13 residues. CDR3 DNA sequence: TGTGCCAGTCAGCGGACAGAGAACTATGGCTACACCTTC. This codes for CASQRTENYGYTF.

The CDR3 coding sequence is TGTGCCAGCAGCTTAGGTTGGGCAGGGTATGTTGCTTTCTTT. Encoded protein: CASSLGWAGYVAFF. The chain has TRBV11-2 and TRBJ1-1; D is possibly TRBD1 (5 bases). Germline V gene lookup returns CDR1 SGHAT and CDR2 FQNNGV. V shed 1 base and J shed 11 bases, with 17 bases lying between them. CDR3 length: 14 amino acids.

This clone has only one observation. The chain has TRBV19 and TRBJ1-2; D not certain. Germline CDR1 reads LNHDA; CDR2 reads SQIVND (reference sequence). This CDR3 is 12 amino acids long. Trimming took 2 bases from V and 8 from J, leaving 9 bases between them. As DNA, the CDR3 is TGTGCCAGTAGTATACCTAGTGTGGGCTACACCTTC. Its translation: CASSIPSVGYTF.

CDR3 in amino acids: CASRADRQNNEQFF. Written as DNA, the CDR3 is TGTGCCAGCAGGGCGGATCGGCAGAACAATGAGCAGTTCTTC. The V gene is TRBV19, the J gene TRBJ2-1, with a tentative D call TRBD1 (5 bases). The CDR3 spans 14 residues. The germline V gene has CDR1 LNHDA and CDR2 SQIVND (reference sequence). Deletions cut 9 bases from V and 5 bases from J, with 17 bases between. Combining the CDR3 with reference TRBV19 and TRBJ2-1 gives the whole variable domain DGGITQSPKYLFRKEGQNVTLSCEQNLNHDAMYWYRQDPGQGLRLIYYSQIVNDFQKGDIAEGYSVSREKKESFPLTVTSAQKNPTAFYLCASRADRQNNEQFFGPGTRLTVL.

The chain is built from TRBV30 and TRBJ1-4; 10 bases match TRBD1. The V and J ends lost 2 bases and 7 bases, in that order; junction bases with no gene match: 4. This CDR3 contains 14 residues. From germline, CDR1 is GTSNPN and CDR2 SVGIG (reference sequence). The CDR3 region has the DNA TGTGCCTGGAGTCCGGGACAGGGGATTGAAAAACTGTTTTTT. Protein: CAWSPGQGIEKLFF.

The rearrangement links TRBV30 to TRBJ2-4; a weak D match, TRBD2 (6 bases). The CDR3 is made up of 14 amino acids. Trimming removed 0 bases from V and 5 bases from J, with 11 bases in between. Germline lookup yields CDR1 GTSNPN and CDR2 SVGIG (reference sequence). DNA for the CDR3: TGTGCCTGGAGTGTTGGGGGGTGGGAAAACATTCAGTACTTC. It encodes CAWSVGGWENIQYF.

V gene TRBV6-4 combines with J gene TRBJ2-7, with TRBD1 identical over 10 bases. In germline, CDR1 is MRHNA, CDR2 SNTAGT. Trimming took 3 bases from V and 2 from J; bases not matched to a gene: 1. The CDR3 covers 14 residues. CDR3 coding DNA: TGTGCCAGCAGTGAAGGGACAGGGGCCTACGAGCAGTACTTC. This encodes CASSEGTGAYEQYF.